The 10 T cell receptor beta chains below were found in one sample sequenced in a study of blood T cells in healthy people across ages. A second PCR, run for roughly 6 to 11 cycles, used a sample-barcoded 5' primer plus a J-beta primer mix. MiXCR, run by TCRdb on the 5' RACE reads, gives a single entry per CDR3 protein. The table has 1.8 million or so distinct CDR3 sequences, more than 35% seen once; the top ten hold under 30%. Sample: blood. All receptors come from a human donor in good health.

This chain joins TRBV27 and TRBJ1-4; possible D gene TRBD1, 5 bases. Trimming cost V 8 bases and J 5 bases, with 18 bases left between them. The CDR3 consists of 15 residues. The germline V gene encodes CDR1 MNHEY and CDR2 SMNVEV (reference sequence). The CDR3 DNA reads TGTGCCAGCGCGGGGACCTGGAGGGGAAATGAAAAACTGTTTTTT. It translates to CASAGTWRGNEKLFF. Combining the CDR3 with reference TRBV27 and TRBJ1-4 gives the whole variable domain EAQVTQNPRYLITVTGKKLTVTCSQNMNHEYMSWYRQDPGLGLRQIYYSMNVEVTDKGDVPEGYKVSRKEKRNFPLILESPSPNQTSLYFCASAGTWRGNEKLFFGSGTQLSVL.

The chain has TRBV9 and TRBJ2-7; TRBD1 matches at 7 bases. CDR3 length: 15 amino acids. J gave up 2 bases and V 4 bases, and 9 bases lay outside the gene matches. Germline assignment: CDR1 SGDLS and CDR2 YYNGEE. CDR3 nucleotides: TGTGCCAGCAGCCCTCGAGGGACAGTAACCTACGAGCAGTACTTC. Translated: CASSPRGTVTYEQYF. Using reference TRBV9 and TRBJ2-7 for the parts outside the CDR3, the full variable domain is DSGVTQTPKHLITATGQRVTLRCSPRSGDLSVYWYQQSLDQGLQFLIQYYNGEERAKGNILERFSAQQFPDLHSELNLSSLELGDSALYFCASSPRGTVTYEQYFGPGTRLTVT.

This clonotype appeared a few times. The gene calls are TRBV4-1 and TRBJ1-4; D call uncertain. The V gene lost 0 bases and the J gene lost 8 bases, with 7 bases spanning the gap. CDR1 MGHRA and CDR2 YSYEKL come from the germline V gene. The CDR3 loop spans 13 amino acids. The CDR3 region has the DNA TGCGCCAGCAGCCAAGACTGGAAGGAAAAACTGTTTTTT. Translation: CASSQDWKEKLFF.

The rearrangement joins TRBV20-1 to TRBJ1-1; possible D gene TRBD1, 5 bases. The CDR3 extends over 11 amino acids. The ends were cut back, 5 bases at V and 7 bases at J, with 11 bases in the middle. The germline CDR1 and CDR2 sequences are DFQATT and SNEGSKA (reference sequence). DNA for the CDR3: TGCAGTGCTGGGGGGGACTTTGAAGCTTTCTTT. Amino acid sequence: CSAGGDFEAFF.

The chain links TRBV29-1 to TRBJ1-2; 9 nucleotides line up with TRBD1. Germline V CDR1 and CDR2: SQVTM, ANQGSEA. The CDR3 covers 16 residues. The trim removed 5 bases at V and 4 bases at J, leaving 14 bases unmatched. The CDR3 sequence is CSVPSGRGQGIYGYTF. Here the CDR3 DNA reads TGCAGCGTTCCCTCAGGGCGGGGACAGGGAATCTATGGCTACACCTTC.

This sequence joins TRBV4-2 and TRBJ2-1, with D unresolved. Trimming left V 0 bases short and J 10 bases short, with 13 bases between. Per the germline V gene, CDR1 is LGHNA and CDR2 is YNFKEQ. The length of the CDR3 is 14 residues. CDR3 region: CASSQEFARREQFF. As DNA, the CDR3 is TGTGCCAGCAGCCAAGAATTCGCGAGGCGGGAGCAGTTCTTC.

The chain couples TRBV9 to TRBJ2-4, with 8 bases lining up with TRBD2. Trimming cost V 4 bases and J 3 bases; bases outside gene matches: 3. Germline lookup yields CDR1 SGDLS and CDR2 YYNGEE. CDR3 length equals 14 residues. In DNA form, the CDR3 reads TGTGCCAGCAGCCCCGGGGGGGACAAAAACATTCAGTACTTC. It encodes CASSPGGDKNIQYF.

J is TRBJ2-5 and V is TRBV5-1, with D tentatively TRBD2 (6 bases). This CDR3 region has 15 residues. The germline V gene has CDR1 SGHRS and CDR2 YFSETQ. V was trimmed by 4 bases and J by 3 bases, leaving 16 bases between them. CDR3 protein: CASSTDGGGEETQYF. DNA for the CDR3: TGCGCCAGCAGCACCGACGGAGGCGGGGAAGAGACCCAGTACTTC.

This clonotype was observed a handful of times. V gene TRBV12-3 or TRBV12-4 combines with J gene TRBJ2-1; D may correspond to TRBD1 or TRBD2 (5 bases each). Trimming removed 2 bases at V and 5 bases at J, with 13 bases between. This CDR3 has 15 residues. The DNA of the CDR3 is TGTGCCAGCAGTTTAAGACAGACGGAGGACAATGAGCAGTTCTTC. Protein: CASSLRQTEDNEQFF.

This clonotype was counted a few times. The chain is built from TRBV15 and TRBJ2-7; the D is unclear. This CDR3 region has 14 residues. V lost 0 bases and J 3 bases, leaving 9 bases between the germline ends. Per germline, CDR1 LNHNV and CDR2 YYDKDF (reference sequence). The CDR3 sequence: CATSRDEAVYEQYF. The CDR3 region has the DNA TGTGCCACCAGCAGAGATGAGGCGGTCTACGAGCAGTACTTC. Using reference TRBV15 and TRBJ2-7 for the parts outside the CDR3, the full variable domain is DAMVIQNPRYQVTQFGKPVTLSCSQTLNHNVMYWYQQKSSQAPKLLFHYYDKDFNNEADTPDNFQSRRPNTSFCFLDIRSPGLGDTAMYLCATSRDEAVYEQYFGPGTRLTVT.